The T cell receptor (beta chain) described here comes from a study of regulatory T cells in long-lasting Graves disease. This clonotype was seen a few times. Documented time point: persistent/refractory GD, antithyroid drugs over 5 years with positive TRAb. PBMC-derived RNA was used for the TCR library. Building of the TCR beta libraries involved iRepertoire HTBI primers and Arm-PCR of CDR3 regions. TCRdb re-called the multiplex PCR reads through MiXCR, storing one row per CDR3 protein. Among roughly 400,000 distinct CDR3 sequences listed, 20% to 25% were seen once. The sequence was collected from a female donor with Graves disease. Sequenced here: peripheral blood mononuclear cells (PBMCs), sampled when the disease was refractory, from a patient treated with antithyroid drugs.

The CDR3 sequence: CASSPTGGDTQYF. In DNA form, the CDR3 reads TGTGCCAGCAGTCCCACAGGAGGAGATACGCAGTATTTT. The chain is built from TRBV12-3 or TRBV12-4 and TRBJ2-3; D may correspond to TRBD1 or TRBD2 (5 bases each). V was cut by 5 bases and J by 5 bases, with 11 bases left in between. The CDR3 spans 13 residues.